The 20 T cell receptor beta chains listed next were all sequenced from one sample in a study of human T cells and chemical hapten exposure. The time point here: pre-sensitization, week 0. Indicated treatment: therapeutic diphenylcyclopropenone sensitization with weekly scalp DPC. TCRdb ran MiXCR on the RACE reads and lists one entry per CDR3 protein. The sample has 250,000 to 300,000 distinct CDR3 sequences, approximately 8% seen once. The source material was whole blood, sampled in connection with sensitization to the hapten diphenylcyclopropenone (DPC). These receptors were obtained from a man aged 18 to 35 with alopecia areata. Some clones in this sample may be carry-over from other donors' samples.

Here the CDR3 reads CSAAARAEGNEQFF. Written as DNA, the CDR3 is TGCAGTGCCGCGGCGCGGGCGGAGGGCAATGAGCAGTTCTTC. The V gene is TRBV20-1, the J gene TRBJ2-1; possible D gene TRBD2, 6 bases. The germline gives CDR1 DFQATT, CDR2 SNEGSKA (reference sequence). The CDR3 totals 14 residues. Trimming removed 6 bases from V and 6 bases from J, with 18 bases in between.

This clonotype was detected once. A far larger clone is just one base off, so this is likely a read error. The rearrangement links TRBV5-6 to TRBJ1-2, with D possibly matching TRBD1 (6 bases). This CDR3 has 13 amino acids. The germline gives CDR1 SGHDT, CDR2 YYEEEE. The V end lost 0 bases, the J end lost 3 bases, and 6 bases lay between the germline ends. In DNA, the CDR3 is TGTGCCAGCAGCTTGGGACAGGACTATGGCTACACCTTC. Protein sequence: CASSLGQDYGYTF. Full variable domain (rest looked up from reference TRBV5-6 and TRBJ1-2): DAGVTQSPTHLIKTRGQQVTLRCSPKSGHDTVSWYQQALGQGPQFIFQYYEEEERQRGNFPDRFSGHQFPNYSSELNVNALLLGDSALYLCASSLGQDYGYTFGSGTRLTVV.

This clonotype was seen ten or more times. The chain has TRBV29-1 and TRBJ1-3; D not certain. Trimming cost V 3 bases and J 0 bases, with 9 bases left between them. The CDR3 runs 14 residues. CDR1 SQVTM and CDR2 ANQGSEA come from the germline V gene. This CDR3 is CSVERPTSGNTIYF. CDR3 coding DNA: TGCAGCGTTGAGAGACCCACCTCTGGAAACACCATATATTTT. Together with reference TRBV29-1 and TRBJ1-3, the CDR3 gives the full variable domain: SAVISQKPSRDICQRGTSLTIQCQVDSQVTMMFWYRQQPGQSLTLIATANQGSEATYESGFVIDKFPISRPNLTFSTLTVSNMSPEDSSIYLCSVERPTSGNTIYFGEGSWLTVV.

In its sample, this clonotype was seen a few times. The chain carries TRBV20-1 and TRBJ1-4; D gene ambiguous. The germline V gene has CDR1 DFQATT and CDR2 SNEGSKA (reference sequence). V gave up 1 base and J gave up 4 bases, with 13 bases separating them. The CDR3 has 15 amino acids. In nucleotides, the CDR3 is TGCAGTGCTAGAGCCCCAGGTTGGGGTAATGAAAAACTGTTTTTT. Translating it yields CSARAPGWGNEKLFF.

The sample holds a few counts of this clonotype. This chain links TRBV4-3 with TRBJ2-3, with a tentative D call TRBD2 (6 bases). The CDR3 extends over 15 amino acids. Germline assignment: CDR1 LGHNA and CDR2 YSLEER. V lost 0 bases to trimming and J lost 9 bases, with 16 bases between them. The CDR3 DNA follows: TGCGCCAGCAGCCAAGATCTGGTGGGGGGTGGGACGCAGTATTTT. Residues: CASSQDLVGGGTQYF.

The CDR3 sequence is CASKTGQHNSPLHF. Here the CDR3 DNA reads TGTGCCAGCAAAACGGGACAGCATAATTCACCCCTCCACTTT. The V gene is TRBV28, the J gene TRBJ1-6; 7 nucleotides align to TRBD1. Germline CDR1 reads MDHEN; CDR2 reads SYDVKM. V lost 7 bases, J lost 5 bases, and 5 bases stayed unmatched. The CDR3 spans 14 residues.

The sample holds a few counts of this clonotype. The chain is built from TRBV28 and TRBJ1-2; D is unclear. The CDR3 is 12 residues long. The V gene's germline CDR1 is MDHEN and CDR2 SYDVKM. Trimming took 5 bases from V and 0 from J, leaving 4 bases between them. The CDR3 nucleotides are TGTGCCAGCAGTCCAACTAACTATGGCTACACCTTC. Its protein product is CASSPTNYGYTF.

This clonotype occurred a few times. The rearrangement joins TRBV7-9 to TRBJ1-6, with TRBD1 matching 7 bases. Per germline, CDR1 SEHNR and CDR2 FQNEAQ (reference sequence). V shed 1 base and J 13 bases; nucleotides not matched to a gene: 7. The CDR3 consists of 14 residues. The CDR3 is CASSLESRGLPLHF. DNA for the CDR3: TGTGCCAGCAGCTTAGAGAGTAGGGGGCTCCCCCTCCACTTT.

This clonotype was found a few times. CDR3 DNA: TGTGCCACCAGCAGAAACCTACAGGGTGCTAATGAAAAACTGTTTTTT. Amino acids: CATSRNLQGANEKLFF. The chain has TRBV15 and TRBJ1-4; TRBD1 might be the D (6 bases). Germline CDR1 reads LNHNV; CDR2 reads YYDKDF (reference sequence). The CDR3 contains 16 residues. Trimming removed 2 bases from V and 3 bases from J, with 13 bases in between.

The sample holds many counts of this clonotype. The CDR3: CASSTRRTDHYGYTF. The CDR3 DNA sequence: TGCGCCAGCAGCACCAGACGTACCGATCACTATGGCTACACCTTC. The chain recombines TRBV5-1 with TRBJ1-2; D unclear. This CDR3 spans 15 amino acids. The germline V and J ends were trimmed by 4 bases and 3 bases, with 16 bases remaining between them. Germline values: CDR1 SGHRS, CDR2 YFSETQ.

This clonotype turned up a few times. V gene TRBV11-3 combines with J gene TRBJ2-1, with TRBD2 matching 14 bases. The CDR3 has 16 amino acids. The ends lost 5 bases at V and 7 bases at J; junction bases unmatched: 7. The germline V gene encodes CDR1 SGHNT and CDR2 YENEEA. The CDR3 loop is CASSLARLAGGNEQFF. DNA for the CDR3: TGTGCCAGCAGCCTGGCGAGACTAGCGGGGGGGAATGAGCAGTTCTTC.

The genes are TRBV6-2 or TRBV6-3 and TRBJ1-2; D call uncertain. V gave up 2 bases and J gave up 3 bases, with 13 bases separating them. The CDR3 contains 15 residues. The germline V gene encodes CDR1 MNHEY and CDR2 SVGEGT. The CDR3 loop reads CASSYPTAGYYGYTF. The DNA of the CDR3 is TGTGCCAGCAGTTACCCGACGGCGGGATACTATGGCTACACCTTC.

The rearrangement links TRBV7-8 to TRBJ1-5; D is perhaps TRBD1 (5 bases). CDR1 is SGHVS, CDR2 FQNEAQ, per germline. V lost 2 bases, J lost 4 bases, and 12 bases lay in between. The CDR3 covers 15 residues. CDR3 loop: CASSLRKGNNQPQHF. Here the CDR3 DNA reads TGTGCCAGCAGCTTACGAAAGGGGAATAATCAGCCCCAGCATTTT.

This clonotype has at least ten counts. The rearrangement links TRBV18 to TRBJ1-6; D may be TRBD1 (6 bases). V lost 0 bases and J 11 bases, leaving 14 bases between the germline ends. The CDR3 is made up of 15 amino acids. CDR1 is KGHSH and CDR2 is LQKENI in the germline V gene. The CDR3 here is CASSPPSHRVPPLHF. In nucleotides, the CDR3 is TGTGCCAGCTCACCACCATCCCACAGGGTGCCACCCCTCCACTTT.

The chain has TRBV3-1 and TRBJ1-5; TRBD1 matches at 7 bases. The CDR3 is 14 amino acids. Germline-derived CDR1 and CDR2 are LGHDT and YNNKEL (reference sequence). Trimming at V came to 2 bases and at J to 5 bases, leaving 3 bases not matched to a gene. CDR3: CASSQNRGDQPQHF. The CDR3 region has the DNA TGTGCCAGCAGCCAAAACAGGGGCGATCAGCCCCAGCATTTT.

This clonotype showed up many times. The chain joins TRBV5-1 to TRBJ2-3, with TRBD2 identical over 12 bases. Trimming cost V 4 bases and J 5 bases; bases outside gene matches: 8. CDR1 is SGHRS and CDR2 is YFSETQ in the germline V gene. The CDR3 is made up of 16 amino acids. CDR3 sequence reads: CASSLETSGGKDTQYF. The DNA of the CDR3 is TGCGCCAGCAGCCTGGAGACTAGCGGGGGAAAAGATACGCAGTATTTT.

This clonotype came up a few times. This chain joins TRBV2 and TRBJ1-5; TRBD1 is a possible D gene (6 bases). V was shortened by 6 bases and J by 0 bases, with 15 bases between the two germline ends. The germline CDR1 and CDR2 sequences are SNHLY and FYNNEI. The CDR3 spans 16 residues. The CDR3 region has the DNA TGTGCCAGCAGAGAGGACAGAGCTTATAGCAATCAGCCCCAGCATTTT. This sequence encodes CASREDRAYSNQPQHF.

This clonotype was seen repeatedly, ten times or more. Here the CDR3 reads CASSIDRPLSHEQYF. As DNA, the CDR3 is TGTGCCAGCAGTATCGACAGGCCTCTCAGCCACGAGCAGTACTTC. The chain combines TRBV6-5 with TRBJ2-7; D possibly corresponds to TRBD1 (6 bases). Per germline, CDR1 MNHEY and CDR2 SVGAGI. The CDR3 extends over 15 amino acids. Trimming removed 5 bases at V and 5 bases at J, with 19 bases between.

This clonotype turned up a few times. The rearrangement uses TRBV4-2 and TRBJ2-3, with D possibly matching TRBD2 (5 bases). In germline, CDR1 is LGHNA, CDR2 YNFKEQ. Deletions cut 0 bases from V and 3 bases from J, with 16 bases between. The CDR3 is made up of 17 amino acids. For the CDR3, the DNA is TGTGCCAGCAGCCAAGATGAGGGAGTATCCACAACAGATACGCAGTATTTT. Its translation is CASSQDEGVSTTDTQYF.

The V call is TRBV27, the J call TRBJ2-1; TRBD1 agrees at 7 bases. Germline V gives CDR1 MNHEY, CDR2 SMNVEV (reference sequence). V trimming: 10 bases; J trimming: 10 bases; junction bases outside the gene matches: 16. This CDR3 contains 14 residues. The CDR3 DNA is TGTGCCAACAGAGGCCGACAGGGCGCATCGGAGCAGTTCTTC. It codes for CANRGRQGASEQFF.